This T cell receptor beta chain was observed in a study of blood T cell repertoires in COVID-19. Study background: Sites across the United States, Italy and Spain contributed samples from acute and convalescent COVID-19.

Germline V gives CDR1 MNHEY, CDR2 SVGAGI. The V end was cut by 2 bases, the J end by 3 bases, with 11 bases between. The CDR3 has 15 amino acids. The method was immunoSEQ multiplex PCR; TCRdb's version includes in-frame clones alone and lacks a portion of them. Found here are about 200,000 clones, under 90% of them singletons; the top ten hold roughly 4.5%. The receptor was isolated from a man aged 45-60 years with acute or convalescent COVID-19. The V gene is TRBV6-5, the J gene TRBJ1-3; D might be TRBD1 (6 bases). The sequencing input was peripheral blood. The CDR3 coding sequence is TGTGCCAGCAGTTACCGGGCAGGGGTTGGAAACACCATATATTTT. Translating it yields CASSYRAGVGNTIYF.